Listed here is a single T cell receptor beta chain. Its antigen is still unknown. It has no much larger one-base neighbor in the sample; base qualities were not kept. A distance of 9 bases separates the germline ends of V and J, which lose 5 bases and 11 bases respectively. From the germline V gene (reference sequence), CDR1 is DFQATT and CDR2 is SNEGSKA. The CDR3 starts with the cysteine, ends with the phenylalanine, and has 9 residues. Just the 27-base CDR3 DNA is kept, in frame starting at base 1. The library was built by means of 5' RACE. The listed sequencing device is Illumina HiSeq 2000. Template switching introduced a universal primer binding site; the final cDNA contained a unique molecular identifier, enabling accurate counting of TCR cDNA molecules. Specific primers in the conserved constant-segment region were used to synthesize first-strand cDNA for TCR alpha and beta chains. To control for contamination, every cDNA library was double barcoded, receiving both a SMART-Mk sample barcode and Illumina barcodes. Two successive PCR steps introduced TruSeq adapter sequences along with Illumina sample barcodes. TCR alpha and beta cDNA libraries were sequenced on the Illumina HiSeq platform with custom primers. Under the source paper's analysis protocol: Raw reads were processed with MiGEC to extract unique molecular identifiers, and MiXCR was used to determine CDR3 positions. For each individual, recombination models were inferred using an EM algorithm with the repgenHMM and IGoR tools. Shared clonotype analysis was performed with the tcR package in R, normalizing sharing by the product of cloneset sizes. To study raw recombination free of thymic and clonal selection effects, out-of-frame nonproductive sequences were analyzed. TCRdb reanalyzed the raw reads on its own, using fastp at Q25 for trimming and MiXCR for clone calling, and kept in-frame beta chains. Rows are unified per CDR3 protein, each entry keeping the most common DNA and genes. The V and J calls, along with clone size, are taken from TCRdb and not from the paper's own processing. The sample table records 1.5 million to 2 million distinct CDR3 sequences; around 33% of these occur just once. Together, the top ten hold about 0.27% of the sample.

The data are from a study of identical twins listed by TCRdb under 2016. For the study in its entirety: TCR alpha and beta repertoires from monozygotic twins, unrelated adults of various ages and cord blood were deep-sequenced to test whether fetal clonotypes persist. To rule out contamination, replicate twin experiments were performed at different times with different library preparation protocols.

Every donor in the study was a healthy Caucasian. Overall study outcomes, separate from this receptor: Abundant cord blood beta clonotypes had fewer insertions, young adult naive repertoires showed a similar but weaker trend, and memory repertoires showed no such trend. Because the same donors could not be followed over many years, the conclusions depended on cross-sectional statistical analysis. Compared with coincidental sharing between unrelated individuals, out-of-frame TCR alpha sequences shared between twins had an excess of sequences with low generation probability. In monozygotic twins, out-of-frame TCR alpha sharing was systematically underestimated by recombination models, although the models agreed with sharing between unrelated individuals. In beta out-of-frame sequences, excess twin sharing was weaker, because having fewer shared sequences lowered the signal-to-noise ratio. Invariant T cells such as MAIT and iNKT could partly confound zero-insertion analyses, though diverse VJ usage argued against this for most clonotypes.

Sequenced sample: cord blood. The clonotype comes from a newborn girl in good health. The rearrangement combines TRBV20-1 with TRBJ2-5; the D gene remains uncertain. The nucleotides read TGCAGTGCTCAAATGAGGCAGTACTTC. It translates to CSAQMRQYF.